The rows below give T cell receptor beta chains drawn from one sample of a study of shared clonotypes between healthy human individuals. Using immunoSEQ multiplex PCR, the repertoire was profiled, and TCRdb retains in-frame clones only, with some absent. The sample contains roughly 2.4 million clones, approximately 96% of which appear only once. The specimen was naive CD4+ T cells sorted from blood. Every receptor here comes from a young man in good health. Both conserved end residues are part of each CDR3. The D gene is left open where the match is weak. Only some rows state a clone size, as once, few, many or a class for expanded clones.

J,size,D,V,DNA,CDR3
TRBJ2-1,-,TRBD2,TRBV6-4,TGTGCCAGCAGTGACTCGGCTAGCGGGGGCCTGAGCTCCTACAATGAGCAGTTCTTC,CASSDSASGGLSSYNEQFF
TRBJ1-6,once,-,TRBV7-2,TGTGCCAGCAGCTCGGGGAATTCACCCCTCCACTTT,CASSSGNSPLHF
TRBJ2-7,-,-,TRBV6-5,TGTGCCAGCAGTGGCGCGATTCGATCCGAGCAGTACTTC,CASSGAIRSEQYF
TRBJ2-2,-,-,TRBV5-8,TGTGCCAGCAGCTTGGTCTATTCCCTCCTGGGGAACACCGGGGAGCTGTTTTTT,CASSLVYSLLGNTGELFF
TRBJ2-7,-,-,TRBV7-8,TGTGCCAGCAGCCCGGGGTCCAACCCCTACGAGCAGTACTTC,CASSPGSNPYEQYF
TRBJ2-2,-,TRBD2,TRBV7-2,TGTGCCAGCAGCTTACTAGCGGGAGGAGGAACCGGGGAGCTGTTTTTT,CASSLLAGGGTGELFF
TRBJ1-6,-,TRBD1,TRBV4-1,TGCGCCAGCAGTCTACAGGGGGAGAGTTCACCCCTCCACTTT,CASSLQGESSPLHF
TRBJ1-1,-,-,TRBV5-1,TGCGCCAGCAGCTTGGGACCTGGGAACACTGAAGCTTTCTTT,CASSLGPGNTEAFF
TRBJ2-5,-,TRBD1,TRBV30,TGTGCCTGGAGTCGGGGACAGGGCGGCGAGACCCAGTACTTC,CAWSRGQGGETQYF
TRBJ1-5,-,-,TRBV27,TGTGCCAGCTCCCCTCACAATCAGCCCCAGCATTTT,CASSPHNQPQHF
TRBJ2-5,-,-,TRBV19,TGTGCCAGTAGAGAAGCCCACAGGGCTGTGGTAGAGACCCAGTACTTC,CASREAHRAVVETQYF
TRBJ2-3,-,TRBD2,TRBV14,TGTGCCAGCAGTCAACTAGCGGCTACTGGGGATACGCAGTATTTT,CASSQLAATGDTQYF
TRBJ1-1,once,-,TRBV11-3,TGTGCCAGCAGCGCCACAGGCCCCGGCGCTGAAGCTTTCTTT,CASSATGPGAEAFF
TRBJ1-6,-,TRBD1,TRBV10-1,TGCGCCAGCAGCGCGGGACAGGCAAATTCACCCCTCCACTTT,CASSAGQANSPLHF
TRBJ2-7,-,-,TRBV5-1,TGCGCCAGCAGCTTGGCTGGCCCCAGCTCCTACGAGCAGTACTTC,CASSLAGPSSYEQYF
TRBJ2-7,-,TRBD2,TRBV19,TGTGCCAGTAGTATTTATCGGGCTAGCGGGAGGGCCTACGAGCAGTACTTC,CASSIYRASGRAYEQYF
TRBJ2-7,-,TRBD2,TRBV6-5,TGTGCCAGCAGTAGGGTAGCGGGTAACTACGAGCAGTACTTC,CASSRVAGNYEQYF
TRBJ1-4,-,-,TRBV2,TGTGCCAGCAGTGAAGACGGGGTTGCAACTAATGAAAAACTGTTTTTT,CASSEDGVATNEKLFF
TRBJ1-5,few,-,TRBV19,TGTGCCAGTAGTATAAACAGTCCGGGACAGCCCCAGCATTTT,CASSINSPGQPQHF
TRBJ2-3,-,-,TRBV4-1,TGCGCCAGCAGACGGGTCATAGGGGCAGATACGCAGTATTTT,CASRRVIGADTQYF
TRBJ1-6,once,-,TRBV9,TGTGCCAGCAGCGCGACAAGTACGGATTCACCCCTCCACTTT,CASSATSTDSPLHF
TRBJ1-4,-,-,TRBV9,TGTGCCAGTTCTCCAGACTCACCAACTAATGAAAAACTGTTTTTT,CASSPDSPTNEKLFF